This TCR beta chain was profiled in a study of cytomegalovirus exposure and HLA in healthy donors. This CDR3 is built from 10 residues. V gave up 3 bases and J gave up 6 bases, with 2 bases separating them. CDR1 is SGHVS, CDR2 FNYEAQ, per germline. Primers: 60 Vbeta forward and 13 Jbeta reverse. Assay used: immunoSEQ multiplex PCR; TCRdb lists only in-frame clones, some missing. The table includes around 59,000 clones, 80% detected once. What was sequenced was PBMCs. The J gene is TRBJ1-2, the V gene TRBV7-6; D is unresolved. This clonotype originated in a woman between 40 and 55 years old in good health and CMV-seronegative. CDR3 in DNA: TGTGCCAGCAGCTTTAATGGCTACACCTTC. Translation: CASSFNGYTF.